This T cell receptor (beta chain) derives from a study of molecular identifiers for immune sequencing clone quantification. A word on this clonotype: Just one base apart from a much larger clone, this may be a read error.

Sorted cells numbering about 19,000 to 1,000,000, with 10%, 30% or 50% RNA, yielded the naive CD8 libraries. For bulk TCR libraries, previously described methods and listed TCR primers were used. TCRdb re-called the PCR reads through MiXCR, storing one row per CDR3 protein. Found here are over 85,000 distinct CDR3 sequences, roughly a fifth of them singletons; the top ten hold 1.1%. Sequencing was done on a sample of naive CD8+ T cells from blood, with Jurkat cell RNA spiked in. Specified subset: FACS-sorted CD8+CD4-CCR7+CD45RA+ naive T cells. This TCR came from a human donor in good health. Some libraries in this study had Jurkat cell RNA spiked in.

This CDR3 reads CASSLEPKPGQGNTGAFF. The CDR3 coding sequence is TGTGCCAGCAGCCTAGAACCTAAGCCGGGACAGGGGAACACTGGAGCTTTCTTT. The chain uses TRBV7-6 and TRBJ1-1, with 10 bases fitting TRBD1. This CDR3 comprises 18 residues. CDR1 and CDR2 (germline): SGHVS, FNYEAQ. The full variable domain, rest sourced from reference TRBV7-6 and TRBJ1-1, is GAGVSQSPRYKVTKRGQDVALRCDPISGHVSLYWYRQALGQGPEFLTYFNYEAQQDKSGLPNDRFSAERPEGSISTLTIQRTEQRDSAMYRCASSLEPKPGQGNTGAFFGQGTRLTVV.